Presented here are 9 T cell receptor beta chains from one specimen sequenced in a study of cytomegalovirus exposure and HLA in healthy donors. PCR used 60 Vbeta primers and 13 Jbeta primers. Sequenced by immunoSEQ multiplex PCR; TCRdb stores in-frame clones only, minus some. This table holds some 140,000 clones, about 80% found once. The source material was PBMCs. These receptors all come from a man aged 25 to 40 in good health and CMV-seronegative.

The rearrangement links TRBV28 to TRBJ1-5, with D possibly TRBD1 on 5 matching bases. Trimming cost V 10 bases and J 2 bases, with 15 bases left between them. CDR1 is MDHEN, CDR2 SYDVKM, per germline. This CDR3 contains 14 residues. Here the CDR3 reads CATSGPVGNQPQHF. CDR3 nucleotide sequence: TGTGCCACCTCAGGGCCCGTGGGCAATCAGCCCCAGCATTTT.

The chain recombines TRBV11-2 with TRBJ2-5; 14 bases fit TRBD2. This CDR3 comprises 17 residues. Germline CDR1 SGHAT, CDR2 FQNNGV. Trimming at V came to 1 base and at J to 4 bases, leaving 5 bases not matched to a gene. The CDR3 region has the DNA TGTGCCAGCAGCTTAGGGGGACTAGCGGGAGTAGCAGAGACCCAGTACTTC. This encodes CASSLGGLAGVAETQYF.

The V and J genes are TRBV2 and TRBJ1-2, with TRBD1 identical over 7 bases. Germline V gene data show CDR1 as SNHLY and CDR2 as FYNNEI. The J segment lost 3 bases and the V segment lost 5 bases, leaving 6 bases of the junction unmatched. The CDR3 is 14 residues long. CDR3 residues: CASSPTGSHYGYTF. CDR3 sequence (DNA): TGTGCCAGCAGTCCGACAGGGTCCCACTATGGCTACACCTTC.

The CDR3 bases are TGTGCCAGCAGTTGGACAGGGAGGGACACTGAAGCTTTCTTT. Protein sequence: CASSWTGRDTEAFF. The rearrangement uses TRBV28 and TRBJ1-1, with 8 bases that match TRBD1. The CDR3 has 14 amino acids. Germline trimming cut 4 bases from V and 3 bases from J; bases unmatched to any gene: 4. CDR1 and CDR2 from the germline V gene are MDHEN and SYDVKM.

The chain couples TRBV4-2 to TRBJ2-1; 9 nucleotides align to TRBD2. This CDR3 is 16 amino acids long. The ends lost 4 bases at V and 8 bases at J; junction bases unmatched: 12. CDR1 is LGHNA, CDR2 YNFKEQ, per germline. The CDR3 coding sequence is TGTGCCAGCAGCCCTTCCGGGACTAGCATCGAGCATGAGCAGTTCTTC. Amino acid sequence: CASSPSGTSIEHEQFF.

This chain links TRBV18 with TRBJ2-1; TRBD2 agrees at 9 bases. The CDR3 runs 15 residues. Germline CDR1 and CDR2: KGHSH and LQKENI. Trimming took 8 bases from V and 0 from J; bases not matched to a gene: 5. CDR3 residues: CASTRSGSSYNEQFF. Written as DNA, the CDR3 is TGTGCCAGCACCCGTAGCGGGAGCTCCTACAATGAGCAGTTCTTC. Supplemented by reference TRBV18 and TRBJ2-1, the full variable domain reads NAGVMQNPRHLVRRRGQEARLRCSPMKGHSHVYWYRQLPEEGLKFMVYLQKENIIDESGMPKERFSAEFPKEGPSILRIQQVVRGDSAAYFCASTRSGSSYNEQFFGPGTRLTVL.

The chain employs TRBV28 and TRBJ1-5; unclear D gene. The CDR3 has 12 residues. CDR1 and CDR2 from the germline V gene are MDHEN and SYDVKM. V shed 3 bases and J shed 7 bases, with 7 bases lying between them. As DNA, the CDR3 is TGTGCCAGCAGTTTCGGAGGCCAGCCCCAGCATTTT. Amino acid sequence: CASSFGGQPQHF. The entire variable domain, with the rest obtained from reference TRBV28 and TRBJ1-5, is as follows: DVKVTQSSRYLVKRTGEKVFLECVQDMDHENMFWYRQDPGLGLRLIYFSYDVKMKEKGDIPEGYSVSREKKERFSLILESASTNQTSMYLCASSFGGQPQHFGDGTRLSIL.

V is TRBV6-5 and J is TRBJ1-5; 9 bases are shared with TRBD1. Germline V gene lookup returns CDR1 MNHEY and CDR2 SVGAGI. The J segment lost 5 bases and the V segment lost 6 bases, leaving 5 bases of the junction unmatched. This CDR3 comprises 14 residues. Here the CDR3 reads CASSPTGGDQPQHF. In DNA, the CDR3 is TGTGCCAGCAGCCCGACAGGGGGTGATCAGCCCCAGCATTTT.

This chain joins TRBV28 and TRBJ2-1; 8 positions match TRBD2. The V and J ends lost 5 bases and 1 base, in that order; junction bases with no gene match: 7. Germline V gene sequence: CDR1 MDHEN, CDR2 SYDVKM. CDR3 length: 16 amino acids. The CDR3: CASSPPAGVSYNEQFF. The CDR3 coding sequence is TGTGCCAGCAGTCCCCCAGCGGGGGTGTCCTACAATGAGCAGTTCTTC.